This entry concerns a single T cell receptor (beta chain). Its antigen is undetermined. This sample is part of a study of blood T cells in healthy people across ages. Study results and caveats: It was the long-lived donors that had more naive CD4+ cells and higher diversity than aged donors. The authors considered diversity estimates from one million T cells to be underestimates.

The second PCR ran about 6 to 11 cycles with a sample-barcoded 5' primer and J-beta primers. TCRdb re-analysed the 5' RACE reads in MiXCR, keeping a single row per CDR3 protein. The data contain hundreds of thousands of distinct CDR3 sequences, roughly 48% of them singletons. J lost 9 bases, V lost 6 bases, and 11 bases had no gene match. CDR3 length equals 14 residues. The germline gives CDR1 SGHAT, CDR2 FQNNGV. Sequencing was done on a sample of blood. The TCR originated in a man older than 75 in good health. The chain is built from TRBV11-2 and TRBJ2-1, with 7 bases identical to TRBD2. The CDR3 loop reads CASREAGPLIEQFF. The CDR3 bases are TGTGCCAGCAGAGAAGCGGGACCCCTCATTGAGCAGTTCTTC. The complete variable domain, with remaining parts taken from reference TRBV11-2 and TRBJ2-1, reads EAGVAQSPRYKIIEKRQSVAFWCNPISGHATLYWYQQILGQGPKLLIQFQNNGVVDDSQLPKDRFSAERLKGVDSTLKIQPAKLEDSAVYLCASREAGPLIEQFFGPGTRLTVL.